A single sample is the source of the 26 T cell receptor beta chains below, sequenced in a study of T cells after posttransplantation cyclophosphamide. A marrow graft followed busulfan-fludarabine conditioning, with cyclophosphamide on days +3 and +4. Profiled with immunoSEQ multiplex PCR; TCRdb holds only in-frame clones, not every one. This repertoire holds under 25,000 clones, and none appear only once. The input for sequencing was PBMCs, taken after allogeneic stem cell transplant with posttransplant cyclophosphamide. These receptors were obtained from a male patient aged 18 to 35 who received an allogeneic stem cell transplant from a related donor, was CMV-positive, and had no GVHD. The graft donor may have contributed some T cells.

This clone has a count of ten or more. The chain links TRBV13 to TRBJ2-7; D call uncertain. This CDR3 has 13 amino acids. V shed 0 bases and J shed 4 bases, with 7 bases lying between them. Looked up from germline, CDR1 is PRHDT and CDR2 is FYEKMQ (reference sequence). The CDR3 loop is CASSLGANYEQYF. As DNA, the CDR3 is TGTGCCAGCAGCTTAGGCGCGAATTACGAGCAGTACTTC.

This clone was counted at least ten times. This chain joins TRBV29-1 and TRBJ1-4; tentative D call: TRBD1 (6 bases). The germline V gene has CDR1 SQVTM and CDR2 ANQGSEA. This CDR3 has 15 residues. Trimming shortened V by 4 bases and J by 1 base, and 13 bases separated the two germline ends. The CDR3 protein is CSVGRRGGTNEKLFF. The CDR3, as DNA: TGCAGCGTTGGTCGTCGAGGGGGAACTAATGAAAAACTGTTTTTT.

There are many counts of this clone. V gene TRBV7-9 combines with J gene TRBJ1-4; D is perhaps TRBD1 (5 bases). V dropped 5 bases and J dropped 0 bases, with 13 bases sitting between them. This CDR3 region has 16 residues. Looked up from germline, CDR1 is SEHNR and CDR2 is FQNEAQ (reference sequence). CDR3 protein: CASSNADSATNEKLFF. In DNA form, the CDR3 reads TGTGCCAGCAGCAACGCAGACAGTGCAACTAATGAAAAACTGTTTTTT.

This clone was seen many times. The chain links TRBV28 to TRBJ2-7; TRBD1 matches 9 bases. Germline V CDR1 and CDR2: MDHEN, SYDVKM. The CDR3 loop spans 12 amino acids. Trimming cost V 4 bases and J 7 bases; bases outside gene matches: 2. CDR3 region: CASSWTGVEQYF. The CDR3, as DNA: TGTGCCAGCAGTTGGACAGGGGTGGAGCAGTACTTC.

This clone has a count of ten or more. The chain is built from TRBV28 and TRBJ2-2, with D maybe TRBD1 (6 bases). The germline V and J ends were trimmed by 6 bases and 3 bases, with 17 bases remaining between them. Germline CDR1 reads MDHEN; CDR2 reads SYDVKM. The CDR3 has 16 amino acids. CDR3 loop: CASSRGQKWYTGELFF. The CDR3 DNA follows: TGTGCCAGCAGCCGAGGACAGAAGTGGTACACCGGGGAGCTGTTTTTT.

This clone showed up many times. The V gene is TRBV10-3, the J gene TRBJ2-3; 7 positions agree with TRBD2. Germline V CDR1 and CDR2: ENHRY, SYGVKD. Trimming removed 5 bases from V and 0 bases from J; junction bases left unmatched: 17. The length of the CDR3 is 19 residues. This CDR3 reads CAISPLRSGARLSTDTQYF. The CDR3 DNA follows: TGTGCCATCAGTCCCCTAAGGAGCGGGGCCCGCCTAAGCACAGATACGCAGTATTTT.

This clone was picked up many times. V and J are TRBV5-1 and TRBJ2-7; weak D call: TRBD1 (6 bases). CDR3 length: 14 residues. Germline CDR1 SGHRS, CDR2 YFSETQ. V was cut by 2 bases and J by 3 bases, with 12 bases left in between. The chain's CDR3 is CASSFYRDNYEQYF. CDR3 sequence (DNA): TGCGCCAGCAGCTTCTACCGGGACAACTACGAGCAGTACTTC.

This clone has a count of ten or more. V and J are TRBV6-5 and TRBJ1-3, with D uncertain. Looked up from germline, CDR1 is MNHEY and CDR2 is SVGAGI. The ends were cut back, 4 bases at V and 3 bases at J, with 7 bases in the middle. The CDR3 has 13 amino acids. The CDR3 DNA is TGTGCCAGCAGTTGGGAGCGTGGAAACACCATATATTTT. Protein sequence: CASSWERGNTIYF.

This clone was counted at least ten times. CDR3 region: CASNRLYEQYF. In DNA, the CDR3 is TGTGCCAGCAACAGGTTGTACGAGCAGTACTTC. The rearrangement uses TRBV6-1 and TRBJ2-7, with D possibly matching TRBD1 (5 bases). V lost 7 bases to trimming and J lost 4 bases, with 8 bases between them. The CDR3 has 11 amino acids. Germline V lookup: CDR1 MNHNS, CDR2 SASEGT.

This clone was seen ten or more times. The chain employs TRBV19 and TRBJ2-1, with D possibly TRBD1 on 5 matching bases. The CDR3 contains 13 residues. Germline loops: CDR1 LNHDA, CDR2 SQIVND (reference sequence). Between the trimmed V and J ends, which lost 6 bases and 6 bases, there was a span of 12 bases. The CDR3 DNA follows: TGTGCCAGTAGGCCCAGGGTCGGCAATGAGCAGTTCTTC. Translating gives CASRPRVGNEQFF. Complete variable domain (other parts from reference TRBV19 and TRBJ2-1): DGGITQSPKYLFRKEGQNVTLSCEQNLNHDAMYWYRQDPGQGLRLIYYSQIVNDFQKGDIAEGYSVSREKKESFPLTVTSAQKNPTAFYLCASRPRVGNEQFFGPGTRLTVL.

At least ten counts were recorded for this clone. V usage is TRBV28 and J usage is TRBJ1-3; TRBD1 matches at 10 bases. The ends lost 3 bases at V and 8 bases at J; junction bases unmatched: 7. Looked up from germline, CDR1 is MDHEN and CDR2 is SYDVKM. This CDR3 comprises 15 residues. DNA for the CDR3: TGTGCCAGCAGTTTCTCGACAGGGGGCTTTGACACCATATATTTT. It codes for CASSFSTGGFDTIYF.

This clone was detected ten times or more. The chain is built from TRBV28 and TRBJ2-2, with 7 bases identical to TRBD1. The CDR3 length is 16 residues. In germline, CDR1 is MDHEN, CDR2 SYDVKM. V was clipped by 4 bases and J by 4 bases; unmatched bases: 9. The CDR3 loop reads CASSSSRQGGTGELFF. CDR3 nucleotides: TGTGCCAGCAGTTCCTCCCGACAGGGTGGCACCGGGGAGCTGTTTTTT.

This clone was seen at least ten times. This chain links TRBV6-6 with TRBJ2-1; TRBD2 matches at 12 bases. The CDR3 consists of 16 residues. The trim removed 4 bases at V and 4 bases at J, leaving 5 bases unmatched. Germline V lookup: CDR1 MNHNY, CDR2 SVGAGI (reference sequence). The CDR3 protein is CASSSRLAGEYNEQFF. The CDR3 nucleotides are TGTGCCAGCAGTTCGAGACTAGCGGGGGAGTACAATGAGCAGTTCTTC.

This clone was seen repeatedly, ten times or more. J is TRBJ1-5 and V is TRBV6-1; D unclear. Germline CDR1 and CDR2: MNHNS and SASEGT. V was clipped by 2 bases and J by 5 bases, with 13 bases between them. This CDR3 has 15 residues. The CDR3 loop reads CASSESGHPYQPQHF. For the CDR3, the DNA is TGTGCCAGCAGTGAAAGTGGGCACCCGTATCAGCCCCAGCATTTT.

This clone was found many times. V and J are TRBV28 and TRBJ2-7; 7 bases fit TRBD2. CDR3 length: 14 residues. Per germline, CDR1 MDHEN and CDR2 SYDVKM. Trimming at V came to 5 bases and at J to 3 bases, leaving 7 bases not matched to a gene. The DNA for the CDR3 is TGTGCCAGCAGTGTGAGCGGGATTATCTACGAGCAGTACTTC. Protein sequence: CASSVSGIIYEQYF. The complete variable domain, with remaining parts taken from reference TRBV28 and TRBJ2-7, reads DVKVTQSSRYLVKRTGEKVFLECVQDMDHENMFWYRQDPGLGLRLIYFSYDVKMKEKGDIPEGYSVSREKKERFSLILESASTNQTSMYLCASSVSGIIYEQYFGPGTRLTVT.

This clone was seen repeatedly, ten times or more. J is TRBJ2-1 and V is TRBV11-2, with D possibly matching TRBD2 (6 bases). This CDR3 contains 12 residues. Trimming stripped 6 bases from V and 7 bases from J, with 10 bases between. Germline loops: CDR1 SGHAT, CDR2 FQNNGV. The CDR3 DNA sequence: TGTGCCAGCAGTAACGGGGGAAATGAGCAGTTCTTC. Its protein product is CASSNGGNEQFF.

The table lists this clone with many counts. The chain joins TRBV14 to TRBJ1-1; TRBD1 agrees at 7 bases. The germline CDR1 and CDR2 sequences are SGHDN and FVKESK. The CDR3 extends over 14 amino acids. The trim removed 3 bases at V and 0 bases at J, leaving 1 base unmatched. CDR3: CASSHRGMNTEAFF. DNA for the CDR3: TGTGCCAGCAGCCACAGGGGGATGAACACTGAAGCTTTCTTT.

The V call is TRBV6-5, the J call TRBJ2-5; no reliable D call. The closer fit of TRBJ2-7 to the DNA end suggests the J call may be wrong. The germline gives CDR1 MNHEY, CDR2 SVGAGI. The CDR3 spans 14 residues. CDR3 in amino acids: CASGLSFWVYEQYF. Here the CDR3 DNA reads TGTGCCAGTGGGCTTTCGTTCTGGGTGTACGAGCAGTACTTC.

The chain employs TRBV30 and TRBJ1-6, with D possibly TRBD1 on 6 matching bases. CDR3 length equals 13 residues. Germline assignment: CDR1 GTSNPN and CDR2 SVGIG (reference sequence). With 8 bases removed from V and 11 bases from J, the gap between germline ends came to 19 bases. The CDR3 DNA sequence: TGTGCCGGAACGGCACAGGGAAGGACACCCCTCCACTTT. It yields the protein CAGTAQGRTPLHF.

This clone has at least ten counts. This chain links TRBV30 with TRBJ1-1, with 7 nucleotides matching TRBD1. The CDR3 is 15 residues long. V shed 4 bases and J 3 bases; nucleotides not matched to a gene: 11. Germline V lookup: CDR1 GTSNPN, CDR2 SVGIG (reference sequence). CDR3 nucleotide sequence: TGTGCCTGGAAGGGTTTAGGGGGCAGGTACACTGAAGCTTTCTTT. This gives the protein CAWKGLGGRYTEAFF.

The V and J genes are TRBV27 and TRBJ2-5; 7 nucleotides agree with TRBD1. Germline CDR1 reads MNHEY; CDR2 reads SMNVEV (reference sequence). J was trimmed by 6 bases and V by 4 bases; bases with no gene match: 11. CDR3 length: 15 amino acids. Here the CDR3 reads CASSSSTGFIQTQYF. CDR3 DNA: TGTGCCAGCAGTTCATCGACAGGGTTCATCCAGACCCAGTACTTC.

Only a few counts were recorded for this clone. V and J are TRBV10-1 and TRBJ2-5; weak D call: TRBD1 (6 bases). The J call is in doubt because the DNA end fits TRBJ2-7 better. CDR1 WNHNN and CDR2 SYGVQD come from the germline V gene (reference sequence). The CDR3 extends over 16 amino acids. The CDR3, as DNA: TGCGCCAGCTCCGATCCTCGGCTAGGACAGTCCTACGAGCAGTACTTC. Translation: CASSDPRLGQSYEQYF.

This clone was seen repeatedly, ten times or more. Other DNA sequences from this sample encode an identical CDR3 as well. This chain joins TRBV9 and TRBJ1-1; D remains unclear. The CDR3 extends over 14 amino acids. Germline loops: CDR1 SGDLS, CDR2 YYNGEE. Between the trimmed V and J ends, which lost 0 bases and 1 base, there was a span of 7 bases. The CDR3 loop reads CASSVGRGNTEAFF. As DNA, the CDR3 is TGTGCCAGCAGCGTAGGGCGAGGGAACACTGAAGCTTTCTTT.

This clone was recorded at least ten times. The CDR3 sequence is CASSYSRQGHIEQFF. The CDR3 DNA is TGTGCCAGCAGTTACTCGAGACAGGGACATATTGAGCAGTTCTTC. The chain combines TRBV6-5 with TRBJ2-1, with 7 bases identical to TRBD1. Germline V CDR1 and CDR2: MNHEY, SVGAGI. Losses at the gene ends were 0 bases for V and 9 bases for J; bases not matched to a gene: 8. CDR3 length equals 15 residues.

This clone has a count of ten or more. This chain joins TRBV6-5 and TRBJ2-3; D ambiguous. The CDR3 has 13 residues. Germline lookup yields CDR1 MNHEY and CDR2 SVGAGI. V gave up 0 bases and J gave up 1 base, with 2 bases separating them. The CDR3 sequence: CASSYSGTDTQYF. CDR3 bases: TGTGCCAGCAGTTACTCCGGCACAGATACGCAGTATTTT.

This clone was counted many times. The V call is TRBV5-8, the J call TRBJ1-2, with D possibly matching TRBD1 (5 bases). This CDR3 region has 15 residues. V gave up 4 bases and J gave up 7 bases, with 20 bases separating them. From germline, CDR1 is SGHTS and CDR2 YDEGEE. For the CDR3, the DNA is TGTGCCAGCAGCACGGGGACTACCAGTGTGGGTGGCTACACCTTC. This translates into CASSTGTTSVGGYTF.